Shown below are 13 T cell receptor beta chains from a single sample sequenced in a study of a mutant IDH1 vaccine in newly diagnosed glioma. TCRdb keeps only in-frame clones here, not all; method: immunoSEQ multiplex PCR. Altogether approximately 70,000 clones are present, 60% to 85% being singletons, with the ten largest covering around 8.4%. Time point: baseline, week 1 (first vaccination visit). Treatment given: pre-vaccination baseline after standard-of-care therapy. Sequenced material: PBMCs, taken from a glioma patient treated with radiotherapy, temozolomide or both. All receptors come from a man between 45 and 60 years old with glioma.

The CDR3 DNA reads as TGTGCCAGCAGCTTGGTTGGAACACCCTACAATGAGCAGTTCTTC. Protein: CASSLVGTPYNEQFF. The J gene is TRBJ2-1, the V gene TRBV5-5; D remains ambiguous. The CDR3 spans 15 residues. CDR1 is SGHKS and CDR2 is YYEKEE in the germline V gene (reference sequence). The ends were cut back, 0 bases at V and 2 bases at J, with 9 bases in the middle.

CDR3 loop: CASSLEVTDRGFDEQFF. In DNA form, the CDR3 reads TGCGCCAGCAGCTTGGAGGTGACTGACAGGGGGTTCGATGAGCAGTTCTTC. V usage is TRBV5-1 and J usage is TRBJ2-1; 9 bases are a match to TRBD1. The germline V gene encodes CDR1 SGHRS and CDR2 YFSETQ. The J segment lost 8 bases and the V segment lost 0 bases, leaving 12 bases of the junction unmatched. This CDR3 region has 17 residues.

The chain uses TRBV7-9 and TRBJ1-1; tentative D call: TRBD1 (5 bases). Trimming removed 5 bases from V and 5 bases from J, with 12 bases in between. Per germline, CDR1 SEHNR and CDR2 FQNEAQ (reference sequence). This CDR3 spans 13 amino acids. The CDR3 DNA reads as TGTGCCAGCAGCCCCGGGGGGAGTACTGAAGCTTTCTTT. The encoded protein is CASSPGGSTEAFF.

The chain joins TRBV6-5 to TRBJ1-1; no clear D. The germline CDR1 and CDR2 sequences are MNHEY and SVGAGI. This CDR3 is built from 13 residues. Trimming removed 6 bases from V and 1 base from J, with 9 bases in between. The CDR3: CASREYANTEAFF. The CDR3 nucleotides are TGTGCCAGCAGGGAATACGCGAACACTGAAGCTTTCTTT.

The chain joins TRBV5-1 to TRBJ2-7, with 7 bases lining up with TRBD1. V was pared by 6 bases and J by 5 bases, with 8 bases of the junction left unmatched. CDR3 size: 13 residues. Germline loops: CDR1 SGHRS, CDR2 YFSETQ. CDR3 loop: CASTAGGFNEQYF. DNA for the CDR3: TGCGCCAGCACTGCAGGGGGATTCAACGAGCAGTACTTC.

This rearrangement joins TRBV18 to TRBJ1-6, with TRBD1 matching over 7 bases. CDR1 is KGHSH and CDR2 is LQKENI in the germline V gene. The CDR3 sequence is 15 residues long. V trimming: 2 bases; J trimming: 9 bases; junction bases outside the gene matches: 7. The CDR3 nucleotides are TGTGCCAGCTCACCAGACAGGGTACCCTTTTCACCCCTCCACTTT. Translation: CASSPDRVPFSPLHF. Full variable domain (missing parts from reference TRBV18 and TRBJ1-6): NAGVMQNPRHLVRRRGQEARLRCSPMKGHSHVYWYRQLPEEGLKFMVYLQKENIIDESGMPKERFSAEFPKEGPSILRIQQVVRGDSAAYFCASSPDRVPFSPLHFGNGTRLTVT.

This clone was detected once. The genes are TRBV25-1 and TRBJ1-2, with no clear D. Trimming took 6 bases from V and 5 from J, leaving 10 bases between them. The CDR3 consists of 12 residues. Germline V CDR1 and CDR2: MGHDK, SYGVNS. The CDR3 reads CASRSHAYGYTF. CDR3 nucleotides: TGTGCCAGCAGGTCCCATGCGTATGGCTACACCTTC.

The chain combines TRBV5-1 with TRBJ1-2, with D perhaps TRBD1 (6 bases). The germline V gene encodes CDR1 SGHRS and CDR2 YFSETQ. This CDR3 region has 12 residues. V lost 6 bases to trimming and J lost 6 bases, with 12 bases between them. This chain's CDR3 is CASTDSLHGYTF. CDR3 bases: TGCGCCAGCACGGACAGTCTCCATGGCTACACCTTC.

V is TRBV19 and J is TRBJ2-7; the D gene is possibly TRBD1 (5 bases). V was shortened by 9 bases and J by 3 bases, with 12 bases between the two germline ends. The CDR3 has 12 residues. Per the germline V gene, CDR1 is LNHDA and CDR2 is SQIVND (reference sequence). The CDR3 here is CASGVDSYEQYF. The CDR3 nucleotides are TGTGCCAGCGGAGTAGACAGCTACGAGCAGTACTTC.

The CDR3 DNA reads as TGTGCCAGCAGCCGCGAGGCCTCCTACAATGAGCAGTTCTTC. Amino acid sequence: CASSREASYNEQFF. V usage is TRBV7-8 and J usage is TRBJ2-1; D remains ambiguous. Germline V gene sequence: CDR1 SGHVS, CDR2 FQNEAQ. The V gene lost 5 bases and the J gene lost 0 bases, with 8 bases spanning the gap. CDR3 size: 14 residues.

The chain employs TRBV4-1 and TRBJ1-1; D perhaps matches TRBD1 (6 bases). The CDR3 is 15 amino acids. Germline CDR1 and CDR2: MGHRA and YSYEKL. The V end lost 5 bases, the J end lost 1 base, and 14 bases lay between the germline ends. The CDR3 loop reads CASSSRGQPNTEAFF. CDR3 coding DNA: TGCGCCAGCAGCTCAAGGGGACAACCGAACACTGAAGCTTTCTTT.

The chain combines TRBV30 with TRBJ2-3; perhaps TRBD1 as D (6 bases). The V and J ends lost 2 bases and 4 bases respectively, with 10 bases between them. Germline V lookup: CDR1 GTSNPN, CDR2 SVGIG (reference sequence). The CDR3 loop spans 13 amino acids. The CDR3 is CAWSSWGPDTQYF. CDR3 coding DNA: TGTGCCTGGAGTTCCTGGGGGCCAGATACGCAGTATTTT. The whole variable domain, remainder taken from reference TRBV30 and TRBJ2-3, is SQTIHQWPATLVQPVGSPLSLECTVEGTSNPNLYWYRQAAGRGLQLLFYSVGIGQISSEVPQNLSASRPQDRQFILSSKKLLLSDSGFYLCAWSSWGPDTQYFGPGTRLTVL.

Details on this clone: The junction differs from germline at one of its ends, possibly a read error. The chain employs TRBV6-1 and TRBJ1-2; 10 positions match TRBD1. Per the germline V gene, CDR1 is MNHNS and CDR2 is SASEGT. The CDR3 extends over 15 amino acids. The DNA of the CDR3 is TGTGCCAGCAGCGAAGGACAGGGGGCTAACTATGGCTACACCTTC. Translating it yields CASSEGQGANYGYTF.